This TCR beta chain was observed in a study of glioma-infiltrating T cells after dendritic cell vaccination. Study-level background: Three intradermal dendritic cell vaccine injections were given every two weeks.

Study findings and constraints: Patients with more pretreatment TILs had longer time to progression and survival.

Patients had residual fresh-frozen tumor tissue and more than two years of survival data. A note on this clone: Antigen specificity is unknown.

The primer mix had 60 V beta and 13 J beta primers. This table comes from immunoSEQ multiplex PCR, and its TCRdb copy is limited to in-frame clones, with some not included. The table has roughly 90,000 clones, approximately 90% seen once. Sequencing used blood, obtained before dendritic cell vaccination. The TCR was taken from a human donor with glioblastoma.

As DNA, the CDR3 is TGTGCCAGCAGCTTAGGTCTTTCAGGGTACTACAATGAGCAGTTCTTC. Protein product: CASSLGLSGYYNEQFF. The genes are TRBV11-3 and TRBJ2-1, with D possibly matching TRBD1 (5 bases). V shed 1 base and J shed 3 bases, with 13 bases lying between them. Per the germline V gene, CDR1 is SGHNT and CDR2 is YENEEA. The CDR3 covers 16 residues.